The 19 T cell receptor beta chains presented below share a single source sample, sequenced in a study of blood T cell repertoires in COVID-19. Clones were read by immunoSEQ multiplex PCR, and TCRdb kept only the in-frame ones, dropping some. The sample yields 150,000 to 200,000 clones, about 81% seen once. The sample was peripheral blood. The receptors originated from a woman in her 70s with acute or convalescent COVID-19.

The rearrangement uses TRBV7-9 and TRBJ2-2; no reliable D call. Germline-derived CDR1 and CDR2 are SEHNR and FQNEAQ (reference sequence). V lost 2 bases and J lost 0, with 4 bases in between. This CDR3 has 14 residues. CDR3 DNA: TGTGCCAGCAGCTTATTCGCGAACACCGGGGAGCTGTTTTTT. Translated: CASSLFANTGELFF.

The chain recombines TRBV4-3 with TRBJ1-5; possibly TRBD1 for D (6 bases). V was trimmed by 3 bases and J by 5 bases, leaving 14 bases between them. Germline V gene data show CDR1 as LGHNA and CDR2 as YSLEER. This CDR3 has 15 amino acids. CDR3 coding DNA: TGCGCCAGCAGCCAGTCTTTGACAGGTTATCAGCCCCAGCATTTT. It codes for CASSQSLTGYQPQHF.

The chain's CDR3 is CASSDGSSGAGETQYF. CDR3 nucleotides: TGTGCCAGCAGTGACGGATCTAGCGGGGCGGGGGAGACCCAGTACTTC. The J gene is TRBJ2-5, the V gene TRBV6-4; TRBD2 matches at 9 bases. V shed 2 bases and J 5 bases; nucleotides not matched to a gene: 9. The CDR3 extends over 16 amino acids. The germline CDR1 and CDR2 sequences are MRHNA and SNTAGT.

This clone was observed once. The chain uses TRBV12-3 or TRBV12-4 and TRBJ1-2, with D possibly TRBD1 on 6 matching bases. The CDR3 sequence is 13 residues long. Trimming pared 6 bases from V and 7 bases from J, leaving 15 bases between. CDR3 bases: TGTGCCAGCAGCGCGGGGGGGGCGTTTGGCTACACCTTC. Encoded protein: CASSAGGAFGYTF.

This clone has just a few counts. This chain connects TRBV6-5 to TRBJ2-7, with 7 bases aligning to TRBD1. This CDR3 region has 15 residues. The germline gives CDR1 MNHEY, CDR2 SVGAGI. The J segment lost 2 bases and the V segment lost 0 bases, leaving 4 bases of the junction unmatched. The DNA for the CDR3 is TGTGCCAGCAGTTACTCGGGCAGGGGGACCTACGAGCAGTACTTC. Translated, it gives CASSYSGRGTYEQYF.

The J gene is TRBJ2-1, the V gene TRBV11-2; TRBD1 matches at 10 bases. CDR1 and CDR2 from the germline V gene are SGHAT and FQNNGV. The trim removed 5 bases at V and 7 bases at J, leaving 17 bases unmatched. This CDR3 is 18 amino acids long. The CDR3 loop reads CASSPSATGQGMENEQFF. CDR3 coding DNA: TGTGCCAGCAGCCCTAGTGCAACGGGACAGGGGATGGAAAATGAGCAGTTCTTC.

The V gene is TRBV21-1, the J gene TRBJ1-5; the D segment call TRBD1 is taken from the table without a DNA check. TRBV21-1 is described as a pseudogene. The CDR3 sequence is 21 residues long. CDR3 nucleotides: TGTGCCAGCAGCAACCTTAGGGTCGAATGCCGACAGGGTTATAGCAATCAGCCCCAGCATTTT. Its translation: CASSNLRVECRQGYSNQPQHF.

The CDR3 nucleotides read TGTGCCAGCAGTTACAAGTCCCGCGCGCGGCAGGGGGAGTACAATGAGCAGTTCTTC. Protein product: CASSYKSRARQGEYNEQFF. V and J are TRBV6-2 or TRBV6-3 and TRBJ2-1; 7 bases agree with TRBD1. V shed 2 bases and J 4 bases; nucleotides not matched to a gene: 17. The CDR3 is 19 residues long. Germline loops: CDR1 MNHEY, CDR2 SVGEGT.

The gene calls are TRBV28 and TRBJ2-3, with D possibly being TRBD2 (6 bases). V was shortened by 5 bases and J by 10 bases, with 16 bases between the two germline ends. The germline CDR1 and CDR2 sequences are MDHEN and SYDVKM. The CDR3 totals 13 residues. CDR3 nucleotide sequence: TGTGCCAGCAGTCGCGGAATCACGGGGGCGCAGTATTTT. Translating gives CASSRGITGAQYF.

Only a few counts were recorded for this clone. The V call is TRBV2, the J call TRBJ2-1, with D possibly being TRBD2 (5 bases). Trimming cost V 6 bases and J 6 bases, with 12 bases left between them. Germline V lookup: CDR1 SNHLY, CDR2 FYNNEI. CDR3 length equals 13 residues. This CDR3 reads CASRLELINEQFF. CDR3 DNA: TGTGCCAGCAGACTAGAGTTAATCAATGAGCAGTTCTTC.

The chain combines TRBV4-3 with TRBJ2-3; 10 bases line up with TRBD2. After removal of 3 bases from V and 4 bases from J, the junction contained 4 bases not matched to a gene. The CDR3 covers 15 residues. Germline values: CDR1 LGHNA, CDR2 YSLEER. This CDR3 reads CASSHQRGGPDTQYF. The CDR3 bases are TGCGCCAGCAGCCATCAGCGGGGGGGACCAGATACGCAGTATTTT.

The table lists this clone with a few counts. V and J are TRBV18 and TRBJ2-1; 13 nucleotides agree with TRBD2. The CDR3 covers 18 residues. Germline-derived CDR1 and CDR2 are KGHSH and LQKENI. With V trimmed by 1 base and J by 6 bases, 9 bases remained unmatched. CDR3 loop: CASSPQLTSGRRGNEQFF. CDR3 coding DNA: TGTGCCAGCTCACCACAATTGACTAGCGGGAGGCGAGGCAATGAGCAGTTCTTC. Together with reference TRBV18 and TRBJ2-1, the CDR3 gives the full variable domain: NAGVMQNPRHLVRRRGQEARLRCSPMKGHSHVYWYRQLPEEGLKFMVYLQKENIIDESGMPKERFSAEFPKEGPSILRIQQVVRGDSAAYFCASSPQLTSGRRGNEQFFGPGTRLTVL.

This chain connects TRBV5-4 to TRBJ2-1; a possible D gene is TRBD2 (7 bases). Germline V CDR1 and CDR2: SGHNT, YYREEE (reference sequence). The CDR3 covers 16 residues. Between the trimmed V and J ends, which lost 6 bases and 0 bases, there was a span of 16 bases. CDR3 amino acids: CASTMGRGSSYNEQFF. CDR3 DNA sequence: TGTGCCAGCACCATGGGGAGGGGGTCCTCCTACAATGAGCAGTTCTTC.

The rearrangement uses TRBV28 and TRBJ1-3; TRBD1 agrees at 8 bases. The CDR3 is 16 residues long. Losses at the gene ends were 6 bases for V and 4 bases for J; bases not matched to a gene: 11. Germline CDR1 and CDR2: MDHEN and SYDVKM. The CDR3 DNA sequence: TGTGCCAGCAGCCGAACGTCCAGGGGGCTCGGAAACACCATATATTTT. It encodes CASSRTSRGLGNTIYF. The entire variable domain, with the rest obtained from reference TRBV28 and TRBJ1-3, is as follows: DVKVTQSSRYLVKRTGEKVFLECVQDMDHENMFWYRQDPGLGLRLIYFSYDVKMKEKGDIPEGYSVSREKKERFSLILESASTNQTSMYLCASSRTSRGLGNTIYFGEGSWLTVV.

V gene TRBV15 combines with J gene TRBJ2-7; possible D gene TRBD1, 6 bases. CDR3 length: 14 residues. Germline V gene data show CDR1 as LNHNV and CDR2 as YYDKDF (reference sequence). V lost 4 bases and J lost 2, with 12 bases in between. As DNA, the CDR3 is TGTGCCACCAGCACTTCGACAGGAGCCTACGAGCAGTACTTC. Protein sequence: CATSTSTGAYEQYF. Full variable domain (remainder filled in from reference TRBV15 and TRBJ2-7): DAMVIQNPRYQVTQFGKPVTLSCSQTLNHNVMYWYQQKSSQAPKLLFHYYDKDFNNEADTPDNFQSRRPNTSFCFLDIRSPGLGDTAMYLCATSTSTGAYEQYFGPGTRLTVT.

This clone was observed a few times. The chain combines TRBV6-2 or TRBV6-3 with TRBJ1-2; TRBD1 might be the D (5 bases). The CDR3 extends over 16 amino acids. V gave up 2 bases and J gave up 3 bases, with 16 bases separating them. CDR1 MNHEY and CDR2 SVGEGT come from the germline V gene. The CDR3 bases are TGTGCCAGCAGTTACACACAGGACATTGGGGACTATGGCTACACCTTC. Protein sequence: CASSYTQDIGDYGYTF.

The chain links TRBV6-2 or TRBV6-3 to TRBJ2-1, with D perhaps matching TRBD2 (6 bases). The CDR3 runs 13 residues. In germline, CDR1 is MNHEY, CDR2 SVGEGT. The germline V and J ends were trimmed by 1 base and 11 bases, with 12 bases remaining between them. The CDR3 DNA reads TGTGCCAGCAGTTACTATGGGGCGGGACAGCAGTTCTTC. Translated: CASSYYGAGQQFF.

The chain recombines TRBV27 with TRBJ2-1; the D is unclear. Deletions cut 2 bases from V and 5 bases from J, with 7 bases between. Germline values: CDR1 MNHEY, CDR2 SMNVEV (reference sequence). The CDR3 spans 13 residues. This CDR3 is CASSLGTNNEQFF. CDR3 in DNA: TGTGCCAGCAGTTTAGGTACAAACAATGAGCAGTTCTTC.

This clone was observed once. The chain uses TRBV28 and TRBJ1-1; D is uncertain. CDR3 length: 14 amino acids. The germline V gene encodes CDR1 MDHEN and CDR2 SYDVKM. V was pared by 8 bases and J by 4 bases, with 17 bases between. The CDR3 reads CASGQTREVTEAFF. The DNA of the CDR3 is TGTGCCAGCGGCCAGACTCGAGAGGTCACTGAAGCTTTCTTT.